Listed here are 27 T cell receptor beta chains from one sample, sequenced in a study of OX40 agonist ivuxolimab in advanced cancers. TCRdb keeps only in-frame clones here, not all; method: immunoSEQ multiplex PCR. The sample records 50,000 to 60,000 clones, 75% to 90% being singletons. Sequenced material: CD4+ or CD8+ T cells sorted from blood, taken in a trial of the OX40 agonist ivuxolimab. These receptors were obtained from an adult with an advanced solid tumor such as melanoma, head and neck, liver or kidney cancer.

This clone was picked up a small number of times. The rearrangement uses TRBV29-1 and TRBJ2-7; no definite D call. Germline V CDR1 and CDR2: SQVTM, ANQGSEA. This CDR3 is 13 amino acids long. Trimming cost V 7 bases and J 2 bases, with 15 bases left between them. DNA of the CDR3: TGCAGCGCTCGACACCCTCAAACCTACGAGCAGTACTTC. Translation gives CSARHPQTYEQYF.

The gene calls are TRBV2 and TRBJ1-5; the D gene is possibly TRBD1 (5 bases). Trimming removed 7 bases at V and 1 base at J, with 8 bases between. CDR3 size: 13 residues. The V gene's germline CDR1 is SNHLY and CDR2 FYNNEI. The CDR3 coding sequence is TGTGCCAGCATGGAGGGGAGCAATCAGCCCCAGCATTTT. Encoded protein: CASMEGSNQPQHF.

This chain links TRBV5-5 with TRBJ1-2; D is ambiguous. The germline V and J ends were trimmed by 4 bases and 8 bases, with 15 bases remaining between them. The CDR3 runs 13 residues. From germline, CDR1 is SGHKS and CDR2 YYEKEE (reference sequence). CDR3 DNA: TGTGCCAGCAGCCTTCGGGAGGGTAGGGGCTACACCTTC. It yields the protein CASSLREGRGYTF.

The gene calls are TRBV7-8 and TRBJ2-1; 10 bases agree with TRBD2. The length of the CDR3 is 15 residues. Germline assignment: CDR1 SGHVS and CDR2 FQNEAQ. The junction had 2 bases not matched to a gene; V was cut back by 3 bases and J by 3 bases. CDR3 residues: CASSFGLADYNEQFF. The CDR3 DNA is TGTGCCAGCAGCTTCGGACTAGCGGACTACAATGAGCAGTTCTTC.

This clone was seen just once. This sequence joins TRBV2 and TRBJ2-1, with TRBD2 identical over 9 bases. There are 17 residues in the CDR3. CDR1 and CDR2 (germline): SNHLY, FYNNEI. V shed 8 bases, J shed 5 bases, and the junction held 16 bases outside the gene matches. The CDR3 region has the DNA TGTGCCAGCTACGGGACTAGCTCTGGCCGGACAAACAATGAGCAGTTCTTC. Translating it yields CASYGTSSGRTNNEQFF.

The chain is built from TRBV13 and TRBJ1-4; TRBD1 might be the D (6 bases). Germline CDR1 PRHDT, CDR2 FYEKMQ (reference sequence). V shed 3 bases and J shed 8 bases, with 7 bases lying between them. This CDR3 has 12 residues. Here the CDR3 reads CASSLRGEKLFF. DNA of the CDR3: TGTGCCAGCAGCTTGAGGGGGGAAAAACTGTTTTTT.

The V and J genes are TRBV6-5 and TRBJ1-2; a weak D match, TRBD1 (5 bases). CDR3 length: 13 residues. The V and J ends lost 7 bases and 2 bases respectively, with 11 bases between them. Germline V gives CDR1 MNHEY, CDR2 SVGAGI. As DNA, the CDR3 is TGTGCCAGCATCCGGGGGGGAAACTATGGCTACACCTTC. The encoded protein is CASIRGGNYGYTF.

CDR3 bases: TGTGCCAGCAGCTTACCAAAACAGGGGTCCACCGGGGAGCTGTTTTTT. Translated, it gives CASSLPKQGSTGELFF. The chain couples TRBV7-9 to TRBJ2-2; 7 nucleotides agree with TRBD1. CDR1 is SEHNR and CDR2 is FQNEAQ in the germline V gene (reference sequence). The CDR3 is 16 residues long. J lost 4 bases, V lost 2 bases, and 7 bases had no gene match.

The chain is built from TRBV19 and TRBJ2-1; a weak D match, TRBD2 (6 bases). CDR3 length equals 17 residues. V gave up 3 bases and J gave up 12 bases, with 27 bases separating them. From germline, CDR1 is LNHDA and CDR2 SQIVND (reference sequence). The CDR3 region is CASSMQGNLEVLGLQFF. The CDR3 coding sequence is TGTGCCAGTAGTATGCAGGGTAATCTAGAAGTGCTGGGACTGCAGTTCTTC.

The chain carries TRBV28 and TRBJ1-4; D gene ambiguous. V was clipped by 5 bases and J by 2 bases, with 15 bases between them. Germline V lookup: CDR1 MDHEN, CDR2 SYDVKM. This CDR3 has 16 residues. CDR3 residues: CASSPLQPVTNEKLFF. Here the CDR3 DNA reads TGTGCCAGCAGTCCACTACAACCCGTCACTAATGAAAAACTGTTTTTT.

This chain joins TRBV27 and TRBJ2-5; either TRBD1 or TRBD2 may fit D (6 bases each). The J call could be wrong; TRBJ2-7 is a better fit for the DNA end. This CDR3 region has 14 residues. Germline-derived CDR1 and CDR2 are MNHEY and SMNVEV (reference sequence). CDR3 protein: CASSFTGGYYEQYF. Written as DNA, the CDR3 is TGTGCCAGCAGTTTCACCGGGGGCTACTACGAGCAGTACTTC.

V gene TRBV14 combines with J gene TRBJ1-5, with D possibly matching TRBD1 (6 bases). The CDR3 is 14 residues long. V dropped 2 bases and J dropped 9 bases, with 14 bases sitting between them. CDR1 is SGHDN and CDR2 is FVKESK in the germline V gene. The CDR3 here is CASSQIRGPGPQHF. In DNA form, the CDR3 reads TGTGCCAGCAGCCAAATCCGGGGGCCTGGGCCCCAGCATTTT.

In regard to this clone: This CDR3 is missing its conserved last phenylalanine or tryptophan, likely due to a read error. The DNA is left out, because the CDR3 cannot be placed on it with certainty; the CDR3 is given as TCRdb lists it. The chain recombines TRBV6-5 with TRBJ1-4; the DNA was not compared with TRBD1, the D call given in the table. Termini included, the CDR3 measures 12 amino acids. Germline values: CDR1 MNHEY, CDR2 SVGAGI. The CDR3 reads CASTKYFPGLGV.

The chain has TRBV4-1 and TRBJ2-5; 13 nucleotides agree with TRBD2. Germline V gives CDR1 MGHRA, CDR2 YSYEKL. The CDR3 totals 18 residues. The ends lost 0 bases at V and 5 bases at J; junction bases unmatched: 9. In nucleotides, the CDR3 is TGCGCCAGCAGCCAAGAAGGCCCCGGGACTAGCGGGGCCGAGACCCAGTACTTC. Translated: CASSQEGPGTSGAETQYF.

The chain couples TRBV15 to TRBJ2-7; D is possibly TRBD2 (5 bases). CDR1 is LNHNV and CDR2 is YYDKDF in the germline V gene (reference sequence). V dropped 0 bases and J dropped 2 bases, with 14 bases sitting between them. The CDR3 runs to 16 residues. The CDR3 reads CATSRDLGGQAYEQYF. CDR3 sequence (DNA): TGTGCCACCAGCAGAGATCTCGGCGGGCAAGCCTACGAGCAGTACTTC.

The chain combines TRBV28 with TRBJ2-7, with a weak D call TRBD1 (5 bases). This CDR3 spans 13 amino acids. V shed 2 bases and J shed 3 bases, with 8 bases lying between them. The germline CDR1 and CDR2 sequences are MDHEN and SYDVKM. CDR3 sequence reads: CASSLDQGYEQYF. The CDR3 nucleotides are TGTGCCAGCAGTTTAGACCAGGGCTACGAGCAGTACTTC.

The chain carries TRBV18 and TRBJ2-7; tentatively, D is TRBD1 (7 bases). V lost 4 bases to trimming and J lost 4 bases, with 11 bases between them. CDR3 length equals 13 residues. Per germline, CDR1 KGHSH and CDR2 LQKENI. DNA of the CDR3: TGTGCCAGCTCACAGGGGGCGGGGTACGAGCAGTACTTC. It codes for CASSQGAGYEQYF.

The chain recombines TRBV5-1 with TRBJ2-4, with D tentatively TRBD1 (6 bases). The CDR3 has 16 residues. Trimming took off 4 bases at V and 0 bases at J, with 14 bases between the two ends. Germline CDR1 reads SGHRS; CDR2 reads YFSETQ. CDR3 loop: CASSPGTLLAKNIQYF. CDR3 coding DNA: TGCGCCAGCAGCCCGGGGACACTACTAGCCAAAAACATTCAGTACTTC.

Only a few counts were recorded for this clone. This chain joins TRBV2 and TRBJ1-2; tentatively, D is TRBD1 (5 bases). Trimming took 1 base from V and 4 from J, leaving 13 bases between them. This CDR3 has 15 residues. Germline assignment: CDR1 SNHLY and CDR2 FYNNEI. The CDR3 bases are TGTGCCAGCAGTGAAGGTGGGCAGGGACCCTATGGCTACACCTTC. Translation gives CASSEGGQGPYGYTF.

The chain joins TRBV9 to TRBJ2-1; 7 bases line up with TRBD2. V trimming: 4 bases; J trimming: 5 bases; junction bases outside the gene matches: 9. The CDR3 totals 15 residues. Germline V lookup: CDR1 SGDLS, CDR2 YYNGEE. The CDR3 sequence: CASSTRSGINNEQFF. The CDR3 DNA is TGTGCCAGCAGCACCCGGAGCGGGATCAACAATGAGCAGTTCTTC.

This clone was recorded a few times. Other DNA sequences of this sample code for an identical CDR3. The chain links TRBV19 to TRBJ2-1; 10 nucleotides agree with TRBD1. Unmatched junction bases numbered 14, after V lost 4 bases and J lost 8 bases. The CDR3 has 17 residues. Germline V gives CDR1 LNHDA, CDR2 SQIVND (reference sequence). Written as DNA, the CDR3 is TGTGCCAGTAGTACTCTCCTGACAGGGGGCGCATGGTATGAGCAGTTCTTC. It translates to CASSTLLTGGAWYEQFF. The full variable domain, rest sourced from reference TRBV19 and TRBJ2-1, is DGGITQSPKYLFRKEGQNVTLSCEQNLNHDAMYWYRQDPGQGLRLIYYSQIVNDFQKGDIAEGYSVSREKKESFPLTVTSAQKNPTAFYLCASSTLLTGGAWYEQFFGPGTRLTVL.

The chain uses TRBV2 and TRBJ1-4; no clear D. CDR3 length equals 17 residues. V gave up 3 bases and J gave up 5 bases, with 19 bases separating them. Germline CDR1 is SNHLY and CDR2 is FYNNEI. This CDR3 is CASSDQSYGPLNEKLFF. Written as DNA, the CDR3 is TGTGCCAGCAGTGACCAATCCTACGGCCCCTTGAATGAAAAACTGTTTTTT.

The chain employs TRBV2 and TRBJ1-6, with D perhaps TRBD1 (5 bases). Germline CDR1 is SNHLY and CDR2 is FYNNEI. The V end was cut by 2 bases, the J end by 7 bases, with 12 bases between. The length of the CDR3 is 15 residues. Here the CDR3 DNA reads TGTGCCAGCAGTGAATTGGCAGGGTTAAATTCACCCCTCCACTTT. Protein sequence: CASSELAGLNSPLHF.

This chain joins TRBV4-2 and TRBJ2-7, with D perhaps being TRBD1 or TRBD2 (5 bases each). This CDR3 region has 15 residues. V was cut by 1 base and J by 2 bases, with 12 bases left in between. Germline CDR1 reads LGHNA; CDR2 reads YNFKEQ. The CDR3, as DNA: TGTGCCAGCAGCCAAGTCCTCCGGGACCCCTACGAGCAGTACTTC. It yields the protein CASSQVLRDPYEQYF.

J is TRBJ2-1 and V is TRBV28, with D tentatively TRBD1 (5 bases). The CDR3 runs to 14 residues. The ends were cut back, 2 bases at V and 10 bases at J, with 15 bases in the middle. Germline lookup yields CDR1 MDHEN and CDR2 SYDVKM. CDR3 sequence: CASSLGPRKGEQFF. The CDR3 DNA reads as TGTGCCAGCAGTTTAGGGCCAAGGAAGGGGGAGCAGTTCTTC.

V and J are TRBV11-3 and TRBJ2-5, with 11 nucleotides matching TRBD1. Germline V gene sequence: CDR1 SGHNT, CDR2 YENEEA. The CDR3 loop spans 16 amino acids. Trimming cost V 0 bases and J 1 base; bases outside gene matches: 1. The CDR3 region is CASSLEGTGGQETQYF. CDR3 bases: TGTGCCAGCAGCTTAGAAGGGACAGGGGGCCAAGAGACCCAGTACTTC.

The table lists this clone with a count of one. This sequence joins TRBV11-2 and TRBJ2-1; no clear D gene. The CDR3 is 12 amino acids. V shed 5 bases and J shed 11 bases, with 13 bases lying between them. CDR1 is SGHAT and CDR2 is FQNNGV in the germline V gene. CDR3 bases: TGTGCCAGCAGCCCCCTGACTCCCCAGCAGTTCTTC. It codes for CASSPLTPQQFF.